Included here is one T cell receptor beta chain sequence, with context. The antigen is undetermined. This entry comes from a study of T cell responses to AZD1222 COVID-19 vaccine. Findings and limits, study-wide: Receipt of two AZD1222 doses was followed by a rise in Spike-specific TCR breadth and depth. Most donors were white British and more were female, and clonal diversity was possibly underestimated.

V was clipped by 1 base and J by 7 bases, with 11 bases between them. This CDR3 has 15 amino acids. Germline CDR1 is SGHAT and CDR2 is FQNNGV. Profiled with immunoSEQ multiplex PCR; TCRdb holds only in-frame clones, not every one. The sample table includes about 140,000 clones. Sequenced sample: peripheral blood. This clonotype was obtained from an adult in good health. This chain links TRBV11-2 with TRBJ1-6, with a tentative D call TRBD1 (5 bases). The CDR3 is CASSLAGLRNSPLHF. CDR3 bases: TGTGCCAGCAGCTTAGCGGGGCTAAGAAATTCACCCCTCCACTTT.